This T cell receptor beta chain originates from a study of T-cell memory formation after mild COVID-19. TCRdb processed the 5' RACE reads anew with MiXCR; each CDR3 protein has one entry. This table holds 80,000 to 130,000 distinct CDR3 sequences, 8.5% to 14% found once. The V and J ends lost 9 bases and 3 bases respectively, with 9 bases between them. The CDR3 totals 13 residues. The germline V gene encodes CDR1 MNHEY and CDR2 SMNVEV (reference sequence). The receptor's source is a man younger than 30 who had mild COVID-19 (a few samples of this study predate the infection). Cell type and time point are not known. The specimen sequenced was PBMCs or a T cell subset sorted from them (not recorded which). This rearrangement joins TRBV27 to TRBJ1-6, with D hard to call. CDR3 sequence reads: CASSNLYNSPLHF. The DNA of the CDR3 is TGTGCCAGTTCCAACCTCTATAATTCACCCCTCCACTTT.